The sequence of this TCR beta chain was determined in a study of identical twins (dated by TCRdb to 2016 to 2018). Describing the broader study: To test whether fetal clonotypes persist, this study deep-sequenced TCR alpha and beta repertoires from monozygotic twins, from unrelated adults of various ages, and from cord blood. Replicate twin experiments were performed at different times using different library preparation protocols to rule out contamination. Results the study describes overall, beyond this receptor: Because the same donors could not be followed over many years, the conclusions relied on cross-sectional statistical analysis. Abundant cord blood beta clonotypes carried fewer insertions; young adult naive repertoires showed a weaker similar trend, while memory repertoires showed none. Compared with coincidental sharing between unrelated individuals, an excess of low generation-probability sequences was observed among out-of-frame TCR alpha sequences shared between twins. In monozygotic twins, recombination models systematically underestimated out-of-frame TCR alpha sharing, but the models matched the sharing seen between unrelated individuals. In beta out-of-frame sequences, excess twin sharing was weaker, because having fewer shared sequences lowered the signal-to-noise ratio. Zero-insertion analyses could be partly confounded by invariant T cells such as MAIT and iNKT, although diverse VJ usage argued against such confounding for most clonotypes.

Every donor in the study was a healthy Caucasian. Library preparation employed 5' RACE. The reads were generated on an Illumina HiSeq 2000. A universal primer binding site was added through template switching, and the final cDNA carried a unique molecular identifier so that TCR cDNA molecules could be counted accurately. Specific primers in the conserved constant-segment region were used to synthesize first-strand cDNA for the TCR alpha and beta chains. To control for contamination, every cDNA library carried two barcodes: a SMART-Mk sample barcode plus Illumina barcodes. TruSeq adapter sequences, together with Illumina sample barcodes, were added in two successive PCR steps. TCR alpha and beta cDNA libraries were sequenced on the Illumina HiSeq platform with custom primers. Turning to the authors' computational methods: Unique molecular identifiers were extracted from raw reads with MiGEC, and CDR3 positions were determined with MiXCR. Recombination models were inferred per individual with the repgenHMM and IGoR tools using an EM algorithm. The analysis of shared clonotypes was done with the tcR package in R, with sharing normalized by the product of cloneset sizes. Out-of-frame nonproductive sequences were analyzed to study raw recombination free of thymic and clonal selection effects. The raw public reads went through TCRdb reprocessing: fastp at Q25, MiXCR clone calling, in-frame beta chains kept. Rows with one shared CDR3 protein collapse into an entry with the most common genes and DNA. The V and J calls here are based on TCRdb, not the publication. The sample has 1.5 million to 2 million distinct CDR3 sequences on record, more than 30% of them singletons. The ten largest clones represent over 0.25% of the sample.

Details on this clonotype: This receptor's antigen is unknown. Base quality data are lacking; no much larger clone is found one base away.

V is cut by 5 bases and J by 1 base, and the space between the germline ends is 14 bases. CDR1 SEHNR and CDR2 FQNEAQ were looked up in the germline V gene (reference sequence). From the cysteine through the phenylalanine, the CDR3 covers 15 amino acids. Only the CDR3 DNA is retained, 45 bases long and in frame from the first base. The TCR comes from a newborn girl in good health. Recombination linked TRBV7-9 to TRBJ1-1; a tentative D call is TRBD1 (6 bases match). Sequencing input: cord blood. The sequenced DNA is TGTGCCAGCAGCCCAACCCCGACAGGGAACACTGAAGCTTTCTTT. This encodes CASSPTPTGNTEAFF.